Shown below are 3 T cell receptor beta chains from a single sample sequenced in a study of blood T cell repertoires in COVID-19. Sequencing used immunoSEQ multiplex PCR; TCRdb keeps in-frame clones, though not all of them. Of some 200,000 clones in the sample, 86% were seen once. The sequencing input was peripheral blood. All receptors come from a man aged 45 to 65 with acute or convalescent COVID-19.

This clone was recorded only once. This rearrangement joins TRBV7-9 to TRBJ1-1; a possible D gene is TRBD1 (5 bases). V lost 1 base to trimming and J lost 0 bases, with 6 bases between them. The length of the CDR3 is 14 residues. Germline V gene lookup returns CDR1 SEHNR and CDR2 FQNEAQ (reference sequence). The CDR3 DNA follows: TGTGCCAGCAGCTTAGGGGGCATGAACACTGAAGCTTTCTTT. It translates to CASSLGGMNTEAFF.

In this sample, this clone turned up a few times. The chain employs TRBV3-1 (or the pseudogene TRBV3-2) and TRBJ2-2; no clear D gene. CDR1 is LGHDT, CDR2 YNNKEL, per germline (reference sequence). The CDR3 spans 14 residues. Trimming stripped 0 bases from V and 3 bases from J, with 5 bases between. The CDR3 region has the DNA TGTGCCAGCAGCCAAGACGGGTACACCGGGGAGCTGTTTTTT. Translating it yields CASSQDGYTGELFF.

V gene TRBV27 combines with J gene TRBJ1-5; D call uncertain. Trimming took 3 bases from V and 6 from J, leaving 9 bases between them. The CDR3 is made up of 13 amino acids. The germline gives CDR1 MNHEY, CDR2 SMNVEV (reference sequence). CDR3 loop: CASSFREAQPQHF. The CDR3, as DNA: TGTGCCAGCAGTTTTAGAGAAGCTCAGCCCCAGCATTTT.